What follows describes a single T cell receptor (beta chain). This clone's antigen is unknown. There are no base qualities to consult, and no much larger clone falls within one base. To estimate absolute template abundance from read counts, synthetic TCR analog templates were spiked into each PCR. TCRbeta CDR3 regions were amplified from genomic DNA with bias-controlled V and J gene primers using the immunoSEQ assay. Sequencing of rearranged TCRbeta segments was performed at approximately 20X coverage. Per the original workflow: Sequencing errors were corrected by clustering and CDR3s were annotated against IMGT to assign V, D and J genes. Out-of-frame and stop-codon sequences were excluded, and only productive TCRbeta rearrangements were used in downstream analyses. Clonality was computed as one minus Shannon entropy normalized by the log of the number of unique productive sequences. Clones differing between time points or between blood and tumor were identified by Fisher's exact test with Benjamini-Hochberg correction at adjusted p below 0.01. The table comes from immuneACCESS by way of TCRdb, which keeps in-frame sequences with V and J called. Part of the clones is missing from these tables; in studies checked, under half for an unresolved V gene and the rest for unknown reasons. V, J and clone size are those of that table, while D and trimming were read from the DNA. In all, the sample holds around 100,000 clones, and over 80% of those were seen once. The top ten clonotypes cover around 0.92% of the sample.

A total of 29 patients with locally advanced or metastatic urothelial carcinoma, treated at Memorial Sloan Kettering on a trial protocol, made up the cohort. Peripheral blood mononuclear cells were collected pretreatment and during treatment, with between 1 and 8 total time points per patient. The Qiagen DNeasy Blood extraction kit was used to purify genomic DNA from total PBMCs and from tumor samples. Collected pretreatment and during treatment, PBMCs were isolated and stored as previously described. V trim: 4 bases; J trim: 2 bases; unmatched bases: 4. The CDR3 has 15 amino acids, counting the end cysteine and phenylalanine. The read is trimmed to its CDR3 DNA, 45 bases read in frame from base 1. The germline V gene provides CDR1 SGHAT and CDR2 FQNNGV. This entry belongs to a study of PD-L1 blockade in urothelial cancer (dated by TCRdb to the late 2010s). In the study overall: Every patient began therapy around 2014 and was given atezolizumab 1,200 mg intravenously every 3 weeks. Pretreatment tumor samples, along with matched peripheral blood serially collected before and after atezolizumab treatment, were subjected to TCR sequencing. Durable clinical benefit was achieved by nine patients and was not achieved by 20 patients. Blood samples gave median yields of roughly 150,000 T cells and approximately 80,000 unique TCRs, along with a median clonality of around 0.08. Patients had an ECOG performance status of 0 or 1 and had received between 0 and 3 prior chemotherapy regimens. Blood samples were analyzed 3 weeks after the start of treatment (second dose) and 6 weeks after the start of treatment. Under 30 patients had pretreatment blood TCR-seq, roughly 25 had at least one posttreatment blood collection, and roughly 25 had tumor TCR-seq. Progression-free survival longer than 6 months counted as durable clinical benefit, and TCR features were additionally tested against both progression-free and overall survival. In the same patients, whole exome sequencing and RNA sequencing of pretreatment tumors were performed in addition to TCR sequencing. Twenty-five of 29 patients were males with bladder-origin urothelial cancer, and about 65% of the roughly 30 reported a prior smoking history. Somatic, immune and clinical correlates of response to PD-L1 blockade with atezolizumab in urothelial cancer were the focus of an exploratory multi-omic analysis.

General conclusions and limits of the study: A pretreatment peripheral blood TCR clonality below the median was linked to improved progression-free and overall survival. Greater expansion of tumor-associated TCR clones in peripheral blood 3 weeks after the start of treatment was observed in patients with durable benefit (n ≈ 22, p = 0.022). Because of the small sample size (n ≈ 27) and the many exploratory analyses performed, the results are intended to be regarded as hypothesis-generating.

Sequencing was performed on PBMCs, taken around atezolizumab (anti-PD-L1) treatment. The sequence links TRBV11-2 to TRBJ2-7; TRBD1 fits 11 bases in the junction. This sequence originates from a woman of 80 years or more with urothelial cancer. CDR3 protein: CASSSGQGVPYEQYF. The nucleotide sequence reads TGTGCCAGCAGCTCGGGACAGGGGGTACCCTACGAGCAGTACTTC.